These T cell receptor beta chains were read from a single sample in a study of shared clonotypes between healthy human individuals. Clones were sequenced by immunoSEQ multiplex PCR, and TCRdb holds only the in-frame ones, with some missing. The sample has 550,000 to 850,000 clones; 55% to 75% are singletons. The specimen sequenced was memory CD4+ T cells sorted from blood. The receptors come from a woman in her 30s in good health. Each CDR3 is given with its conserved first and last residue. A D gene is named only where the DNA matches it firmly. The size field is filled for only some rows; it gives once, few, many or a size class.

j_call d_call v_call clone_size cdr3_aa cdr3_nt
TRBJ2-3 TRBD2 TRBV11-2 - CASSPTGERGDTQYF TGTGCCAGCAGCCCTACGGGGGAGCGGGGAGATACGCAGTATTTT
TRBJ2-1 TRBD2 TRBV11-2 - CASSAQGLARGEQFF TGTGCCAGCAGCGCGCAGGGACTAGCGAGGGGTGAGCAGTTCTTC
TRBJ1-5 TRBD1 TRBV19 few CASSISDRDNQPQHF TGTGCCAGTAGTATATCGGACAGGGACAATCAGCCCCAGCATTTT
TRBJ2-7 TRBD1 TRBV5-8 - CASSQTGEAYEQYF TGTGCCAGCAGTCAGACAGGGGAGGCCTACGAGCAGTACTTC
TRBJ2-7 - TRBV18 - CASSQGGTTEQYF TGTGCCAGCTCCCAAGGGGGGACGACCGAGCAGTACTTC
TRBJ2-7 - TRBV2 - CASNLGRSYEQYF TGTGCCAGCAACTTAGGCAGATCCTACGAGCAGTACTTC
TRBJ2-7 - TRBV10-1 - CASNRAHRSYEQYF TGCGCCAGCAACCGGGCACATCGCTCCTACGAGCAGTACTTC
TRBJ1-2 - TRBV5-4 - CASSHLRKTNYGYTF TGTGCCAGCAGCCACCTTAGAAAGACTAACTATGGCTACACCTTC
TRBJ2-7 - TRBV19 - CASSIAPQHYEQYF TGTGCCAGTAGTATCGCCCCTCAGCACTACGAGCAGTACTTC
TRBJ2-7 - TRBV2 - CASTFRAPGEQYF TGTGCCAGCACCTTCAGGGCCCCAGGGGAGCAGTACTTC
TRBJ2-2 TRBD2 TRBV7-2 many CASSETSGRNTGELFF TGTGCCAGCAGCGAGACTAGCGGGAGAAATACCGGGGAGCTGTTTTTT
TRBJ2-6 - TRBV28 - CASSSRGPGANVLTF TGTGCCAGCAGTTCAAGGGGACCCGGGGCCAACGTCCTGACTTTC
TRBJ2-2 - TRBV18 once CASSPFGGEAGELFF TGTGCCAGCTCACCCTTCGGGGGAGAAGCCGGGGAGCTGTTTTTT
TRBJ2-5 TRBD2 TRBV2 - CASTRTRGVGETQYF TGTGCCAGCACTCGGACGCGGGGGGTCGGAGAGACCCAGTACTTC
TRBJ2-2 - TRBV9 many CASSVVQNTGELFF TGTGCCAGCAGCGTAGTACAGAACACCGGGGAGCTGTTTTTT
TRBJ2-5 - TRBV2 many CASSEAGQETQYF TGTGCCAGCAGTGAAGCGGGCCAAGAGACCCAGTACTTC
TRBJ2-2 - TRBV5-4 - CASSLVFFREDTGELFF TGTGCCAGCAGCTTGGTTTTTTTCCGGGAAGACACCGGGGAGCTGTTTTTT